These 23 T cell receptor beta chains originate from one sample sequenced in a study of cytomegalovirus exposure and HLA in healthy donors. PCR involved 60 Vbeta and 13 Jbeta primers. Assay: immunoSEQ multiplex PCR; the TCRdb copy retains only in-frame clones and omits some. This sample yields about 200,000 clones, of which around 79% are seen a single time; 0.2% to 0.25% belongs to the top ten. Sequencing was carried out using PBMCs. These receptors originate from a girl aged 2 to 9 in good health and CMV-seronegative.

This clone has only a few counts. The CDR3 here is CAITRETGNTIYF. As DNA, the CDR3 is TGTGCCATAACCAGGGAAACTGGAAACACCATATATTTT. The chain carries TRBV10-3 and TRBJ1-3; D is possibly TRBD1 (5 bases). This CDR3 is built from 13 residues. Trimming shortened V by 9 bases and J by 2 bases, and 11 bases separated the two germline ends. The germline V gene has CDR1 ENHRY and CDR2 SYGVKD.

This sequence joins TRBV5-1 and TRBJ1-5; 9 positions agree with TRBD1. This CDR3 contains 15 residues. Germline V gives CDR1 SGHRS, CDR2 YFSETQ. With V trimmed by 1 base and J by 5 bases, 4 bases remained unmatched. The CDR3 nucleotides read TGCGCCAGCAGCTTGTCAGGGGACAGGGATCAGCCCCAGCATTTT. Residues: CASSLSGDRDQPQHF.

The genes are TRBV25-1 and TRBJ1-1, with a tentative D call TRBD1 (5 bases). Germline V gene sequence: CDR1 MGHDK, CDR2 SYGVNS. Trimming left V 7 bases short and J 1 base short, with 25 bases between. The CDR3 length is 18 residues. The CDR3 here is CASTQKRGPGRPNTEAFF. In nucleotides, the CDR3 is TGTGCCAGCACCCAGAAGCGGGGACCCGGACGGCCGAACACTGAAGCTTTCTTT.

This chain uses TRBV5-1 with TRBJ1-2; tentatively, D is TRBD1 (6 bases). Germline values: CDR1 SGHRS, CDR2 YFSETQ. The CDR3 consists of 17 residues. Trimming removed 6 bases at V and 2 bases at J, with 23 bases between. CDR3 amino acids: CASNPGTTKPANYGYTF. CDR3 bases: TGCGCCAGCAACCCAGGGACAACTAAGCCCGCGAACTATGGCTACACCTTC.

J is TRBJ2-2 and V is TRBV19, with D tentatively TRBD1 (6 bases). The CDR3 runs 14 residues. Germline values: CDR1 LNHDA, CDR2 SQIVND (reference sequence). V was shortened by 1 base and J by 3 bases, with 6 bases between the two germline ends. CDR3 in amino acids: CASSIGGHTGELFF. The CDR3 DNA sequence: TGTGCCAGTAGTATAGGGGGGCACACCGGGGAGCTGTTTTTT.

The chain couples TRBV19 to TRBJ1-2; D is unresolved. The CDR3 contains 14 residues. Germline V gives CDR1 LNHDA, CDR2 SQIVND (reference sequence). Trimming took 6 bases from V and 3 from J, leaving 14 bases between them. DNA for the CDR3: TGTGCCAGTAGGACGGAGGGCCGCTACTATGGCTACACCTTC. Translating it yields CASRTEGRYYGYTF.

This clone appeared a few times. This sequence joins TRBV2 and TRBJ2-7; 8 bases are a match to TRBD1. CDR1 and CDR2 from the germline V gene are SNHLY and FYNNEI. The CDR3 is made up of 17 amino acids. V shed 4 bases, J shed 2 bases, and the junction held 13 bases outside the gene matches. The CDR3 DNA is TGTGCCAGCAGTGCCTCCGGGACAGGCCGGTTTCCCTACGAGCAGTACTTC. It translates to CASSASGTGRFPYEQYF.

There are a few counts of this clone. CDR3 protein: CASSLGEATDTQYF. The DNA of the CDR3 is TGTGCCAGCAGTTTAGGGGAGGCCACAGATACGCAGTATTTT. The chain is built from TRBV28 and TRBJ2-3, with D possibly being TRBD2 (6 bases). Trimming left V 2 bases short and J 2 bases short, with 8 bases between. This CDR3 has 14 residues. Germline V lookup: CDR1 MDHEN, CDR2 SYDVKM.

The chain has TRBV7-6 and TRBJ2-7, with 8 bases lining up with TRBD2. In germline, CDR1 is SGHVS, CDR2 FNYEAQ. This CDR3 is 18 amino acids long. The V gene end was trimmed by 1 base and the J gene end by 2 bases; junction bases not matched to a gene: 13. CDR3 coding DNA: TGTGCCAGCAGCTTAGGACCCGGGGGGGTACCTGGGCCCTACGAGCAGTACTTC. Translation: CASSLGPGGVPGPYEQYF. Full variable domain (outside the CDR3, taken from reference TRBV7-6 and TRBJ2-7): GAGVSQSPRYKVTKRGQDVALRCDPISGHVSLYWYRQALGQGPEFLTYFNYEAQQDKSGLPNDRFSAERPEGSISTLTIQRTEQRDSAMYRCASSLGPGGVPGPYEQYFGPGTRLTVT.

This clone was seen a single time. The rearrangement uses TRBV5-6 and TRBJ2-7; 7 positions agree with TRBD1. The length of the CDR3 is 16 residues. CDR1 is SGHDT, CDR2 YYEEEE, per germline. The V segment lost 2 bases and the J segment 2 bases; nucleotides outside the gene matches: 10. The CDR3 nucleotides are TGTGCCAGCAGCTTAGACCCGGGACAGAGAGCCTACGAGCAGTACTTC. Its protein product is CASSLDPGQRAYEQYF.

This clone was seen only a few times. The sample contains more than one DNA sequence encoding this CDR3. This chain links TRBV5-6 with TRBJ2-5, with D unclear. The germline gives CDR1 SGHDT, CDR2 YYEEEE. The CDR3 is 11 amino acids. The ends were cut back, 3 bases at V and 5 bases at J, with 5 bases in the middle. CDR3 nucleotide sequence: TGTGCCAGCAGCTCACAGGAGACCCAGTACTTC. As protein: CASSSQETQYF.

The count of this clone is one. DNA of the CDR3: TGTGCCAGCAGCTCAAGCGGGGGGGCCTACGAGCAGTACTTC. It specifies CASSSSGGAYEQYF. This sequence joins TRBV7-9 and TRBJ2-7; 10 nucleotides agree with TRBD2. Trimming at V came to 4 bases and at J to 2 bases, leaving 2 bases not matched to a gene. Per the germline V gene, CDR1 is SEHNR and CDR2 is FQNEAQ (reference sequence). The CDR3 has 14 amino acids.

CDR3 coding DNA: TGTGCCAGCTCACCCACAGGGGAATATGGCTACACCTTC. The encoded protein is CASSPTGEYGYTF. This sequence joins TRBV18 and TRBJ1-2; TRBD1 agrees at 7 bases. Losses at the gene ends were 3 bases for V and 5 bases for J; bases not matched to a gene: 3. Germline CDR1 and CDR2: KGHSH and LQKENI. CDR3 length equals 13 residues.

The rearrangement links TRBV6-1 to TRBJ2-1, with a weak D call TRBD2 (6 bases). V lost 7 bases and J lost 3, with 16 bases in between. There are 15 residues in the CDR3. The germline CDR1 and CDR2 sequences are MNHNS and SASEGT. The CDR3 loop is CASMNGTLIYNEQFF. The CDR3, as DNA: TGTGCCAGCATGAATGGGACTCTAATCTACAATGAGCAGTTCTTC.

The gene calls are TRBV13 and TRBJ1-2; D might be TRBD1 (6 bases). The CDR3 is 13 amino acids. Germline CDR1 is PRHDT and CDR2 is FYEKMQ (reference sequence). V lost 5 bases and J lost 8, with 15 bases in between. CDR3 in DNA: TGTGCCAGCAGCAGGGGGGGGGTAGGGGGCTACACCTTC. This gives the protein CASSRGGVGGYTF.

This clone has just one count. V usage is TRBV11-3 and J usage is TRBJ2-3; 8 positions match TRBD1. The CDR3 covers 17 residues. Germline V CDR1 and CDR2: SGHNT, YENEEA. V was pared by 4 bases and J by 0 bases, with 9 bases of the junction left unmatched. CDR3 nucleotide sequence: TGTGCCAGCAGCTCATTACAGGGGGACCAAAGCACAGATACGCAGTATTTT. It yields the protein CASSSLQGDQSTDTQYF.

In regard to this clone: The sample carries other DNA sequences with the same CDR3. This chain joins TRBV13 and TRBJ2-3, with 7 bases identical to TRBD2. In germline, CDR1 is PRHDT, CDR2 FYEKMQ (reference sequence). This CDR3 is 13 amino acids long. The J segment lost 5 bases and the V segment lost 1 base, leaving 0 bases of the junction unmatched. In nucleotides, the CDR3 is TGTGCCAGCAGCTTAGCGGGGGGAGATACGCAGTATTTT. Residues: CASSLAGGDTQYF.

The CDR3 reads CASSFDSKGLAFF. In DNA, the CDR3 is TGTGCCAGCAGTTTTGACAGTAAAGGGTTGGCTTTCTTT. J is TRBJ1-1 and V is TRBV28, with D possibly being TRBD1 (5 bases). The CDR3 runs 13 residues. Trimming took off 3 bases at V and 11 bases at J, with 16 bases between the two ends. Germline V gene lookup returns CDR1 MDHEN and CDR2 SYDVKM.

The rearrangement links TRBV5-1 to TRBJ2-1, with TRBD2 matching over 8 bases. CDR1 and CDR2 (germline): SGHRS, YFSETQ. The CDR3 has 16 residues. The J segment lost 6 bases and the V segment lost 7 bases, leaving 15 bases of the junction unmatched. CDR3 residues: CASSKVGRTSTNEQFF. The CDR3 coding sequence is TGCGCCAGCTCTAAAGTGGGGAGGACTAGCACCAATGAGCAGTTCTTC.

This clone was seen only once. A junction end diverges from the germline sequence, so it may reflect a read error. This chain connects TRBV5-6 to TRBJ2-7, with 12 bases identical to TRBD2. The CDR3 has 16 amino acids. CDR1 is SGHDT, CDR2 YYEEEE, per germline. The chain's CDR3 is CASSLGGLVGRLAGAF. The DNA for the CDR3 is TGTGCCAGCAGCTTGGGGGGGCTAGTTGGGAGACTAGCGGGGGCCTTC.

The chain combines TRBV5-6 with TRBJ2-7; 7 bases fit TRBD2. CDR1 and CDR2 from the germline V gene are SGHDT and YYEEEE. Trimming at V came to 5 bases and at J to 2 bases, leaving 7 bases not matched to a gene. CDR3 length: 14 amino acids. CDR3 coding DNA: TGTGCCAGCAGGGACGGGGGAGGGGCCTACGAGCAGTACTTC. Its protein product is CASRDGGGAYEQYF.

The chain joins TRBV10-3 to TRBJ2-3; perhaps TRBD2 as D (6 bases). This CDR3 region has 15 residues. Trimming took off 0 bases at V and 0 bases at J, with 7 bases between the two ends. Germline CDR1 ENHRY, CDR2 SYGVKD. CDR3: CAISESSGSTDTQYF. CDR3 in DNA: TGTGCCATCAGTGAGTCCAGCGGGAGCACAGATACGCAGTATTTT.

The CDR3, as DNA: TGTGCCAGCAGCTTGTCCTTAGACTCTGGAAACACCATATATTTT. Protein product: CASSLSLDSGNTIYF. This chain connects TRBV5-4 to TRBJ1-3; D call uncertain. The germline V gene encodes CDR1 SGHNT and CDR2 YYREEE (reference sequence). V was trimmed by 1 base and J by 0 bases, leaving 8 bases between them. The CDR3 is 15 amino acids.